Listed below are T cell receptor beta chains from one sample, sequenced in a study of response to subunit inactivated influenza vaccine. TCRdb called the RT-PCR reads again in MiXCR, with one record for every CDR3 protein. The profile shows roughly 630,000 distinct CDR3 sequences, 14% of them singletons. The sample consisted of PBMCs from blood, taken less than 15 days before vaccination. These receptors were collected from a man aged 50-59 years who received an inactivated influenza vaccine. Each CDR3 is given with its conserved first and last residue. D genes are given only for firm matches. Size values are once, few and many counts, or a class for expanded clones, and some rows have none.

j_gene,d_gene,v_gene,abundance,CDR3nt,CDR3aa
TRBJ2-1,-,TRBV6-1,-,TGTGCCAGCAGTGAAGCGAGGGATAGGTCCTACAATGAGCAGTTCTTC,CASSEARDRSYNEQFF
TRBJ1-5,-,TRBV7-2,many,TGTGCCAGCAGCTTAAGCGTAGGCTATAGCAATCAGCCCCAGCATTTT,CASSLSVGYSNQPQHF
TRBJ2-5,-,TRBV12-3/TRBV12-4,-,TGTGCCAGCAGTTTACAGGGGGGCGGGGGGCCCCAGTACTTC,CASSLQGGGGPQYF
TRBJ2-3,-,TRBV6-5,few,TGTGCCAGCAGTTACGAGACTCCCGAAATTAATACGCAGTATTTT,CASSYETPEINTQYF
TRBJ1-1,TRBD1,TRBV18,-,TGTGCCAGCTCACCACCAGGGGGCTGGAGCACTGAAGCTTTCTTT,CASSPPGGWSTEAFF
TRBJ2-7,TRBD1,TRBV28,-,TGTGCCAGCAGTTCGTGGGACAGGGGAATTAACTACGAGCAGTACTTC,CASSSWDRGINYEQYF
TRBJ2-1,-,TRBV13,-,TGTGCCAGCAGCGTGATGGTGGGGATCACCTACAATGAGCAGTTCTTC,CASSVMVGITYNEQFF
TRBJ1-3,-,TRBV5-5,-,TGTGCCAGCAGCTTGTTATGGGGCTCTGGAAACACCATATATTTT,CASSLLWGSGNTIYF
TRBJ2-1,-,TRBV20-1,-,TGCAGTGCCGCGAACACGGGTGAGCAGTTCTTC,CSAANTGEQFF
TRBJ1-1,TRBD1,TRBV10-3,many,TGTGCCATCAAAGGACAGGGGGCAGTTGAAGCTTTCTTT,CAIKGQGAVEAFF
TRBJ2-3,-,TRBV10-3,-,TGTGCCATCAGTGTCCGGGCTACAGGGACGGCAGATACGCAGTATTTT,CAISVRATGTADTQYF
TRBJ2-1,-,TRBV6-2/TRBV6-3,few,TGTGCCAGCGTTGGGGGGTATGAGCAGTTCTTC,CASVGGYEQFF
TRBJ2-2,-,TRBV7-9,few,TGTGCCAGCAGCTCAAACGACGGGTTCACTGGGACCGGGGAGCTGTTTTTT,CASSSNDGFTGTGELFF
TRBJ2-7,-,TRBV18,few,TGTGCCAGCTCACCACCGGGCATCGGGCCCTGCGAGCAGTACTTC,CASSPPGIGPCEQYF
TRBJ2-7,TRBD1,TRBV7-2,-,TGTGCCAGCAGCTTAAGGCGACAGGGGGCCTCGAGCGGCGAGCAGTACTTC,CASSLRRQGASSGEQYF
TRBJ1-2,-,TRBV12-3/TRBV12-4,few,TGTGCCAGCAGCCTTGCTGCTAGTTTATCCCCCTATGGCTACACCTTC,CASSLAASLSPYGYTF
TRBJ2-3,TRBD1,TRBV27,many,TGTGCCAGCAGTTCCATGACAGGGCTCGACAATTATGGCGGCGCTAGCACAGATACGCAGTATTTT,CASSSMTGLDNYGGASTDTQYF
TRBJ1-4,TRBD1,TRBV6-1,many,TGTGCCAGCAGCCGGGACAGGGTTAATGAAAAACTGTTTTTT,CASSRDRVNEKLFF
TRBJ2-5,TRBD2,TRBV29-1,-,TGCAGCGTTGGTGGCGGGGGTCCGCAAGAGACCCAGTACTTC,CSVGGGGPQETQYF
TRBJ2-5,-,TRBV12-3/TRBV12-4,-,TGTGCCAGCAGCCGGTCGACGGAGACCCAGTACTTC,CASSRSTETQYF
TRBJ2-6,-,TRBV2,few,TGTGCCAGCAGTGAACGGGGGTCTGGGGCCAACGTCCTGACTTTC,CASSERGSGANVLTF
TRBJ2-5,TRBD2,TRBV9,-,TGTGCCAGCAGCGCATTACTAGCGGGAGGAGACGGGACCCAGTACTTC,CASSALLAGGDGTQYF
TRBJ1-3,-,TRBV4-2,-,TGTGCCAGCAGCCAAGCTGAGACTGGGTATGGAAACACCATATATTTT,CASSQAETGYGNTIYF
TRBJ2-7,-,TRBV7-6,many,TGTGCCAGCAGCTTAGGTTCCGTGGGTACGTTTACGGCGCAGTACTTC,CASSLGSVGTFTAQYF
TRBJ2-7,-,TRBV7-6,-,TGTGCCAGCAGCAGCGGCGGGACAGTTGCCTACGAGCAGTACTTC,CASSSGGTVAYEQYF
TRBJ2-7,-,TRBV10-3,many,TGTGCCATCAGTGAGTCCTTGGGCGTTGGGGTCTCCGAGCAGTACTTC,CAISESLGVGVSEQYF
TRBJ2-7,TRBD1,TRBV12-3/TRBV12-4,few,TGTGCCAGCAGTTCCACAGGGGGCCATCGCTCCTACGAGCAGTACTTC,CASSSTGGHRSYEQYF
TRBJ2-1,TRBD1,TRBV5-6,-,TGTGCCAGCAGCTTGAGCGGGACAGGGGTGTTCTTC,CASSLSGTGVFF
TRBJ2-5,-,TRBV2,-,TGTGCCAGCAGTGAAAACAGGGTAGGGGAGACCCAGTACTTC,CASSENRVGETQYF
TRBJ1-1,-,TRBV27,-,TGTGCCAGCAGTTTATCGGGGAGATCCATGAACACTGAAGCTTTCTTT,CASSLSGRSMNTEAFF
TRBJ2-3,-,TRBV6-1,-,TGTGCCAGCAGTGAAACCCTCAGACTACGGGGAAGCACAGATACGCAGTATTTT,CASSETLRLRGSTDTQYF
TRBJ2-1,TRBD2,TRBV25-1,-,TGTGCCAGCAGTGGAAGGATAGCGGGAGAGGTCTGGGATGAGCAGTTCTTC,CASSGRIAGEVWDEQFF
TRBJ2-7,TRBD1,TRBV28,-,TGTGCCAGCAGACCGGGACAGGGAAAAAACGAGCAGTACTTC,CASRPGQGKNEQYF
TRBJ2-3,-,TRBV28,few,TGTGCCAGCAGCTTCAGCCCCAGGGAGACTAGCACAGATACGCAGTATTTT,CASSFSPRETSTDTQYF
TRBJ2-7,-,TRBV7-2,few,TGTGCCAGCAGCTTGCCGGGGGGCTGGTACGAGCAGTACTTC,CASSLPGGWYEQYF
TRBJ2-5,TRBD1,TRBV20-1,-,TGCAGTGCTAGACGACAGGGGGCGGAGAAGACCCAGTACTTC,CSARRQGAEKTQYF
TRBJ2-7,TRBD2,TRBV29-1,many,TGCAGCGTTGAGCGGGAGACTGGTGAGCAGTACTTC,CSVERETGEQYF
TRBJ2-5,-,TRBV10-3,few,TGTGCCATCAGTGAGAGCCAGGGGGAGACCCAGTACTTC,CAISESQGETQYF
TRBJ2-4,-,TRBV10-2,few,TGCGCCAGCAGTGATCCGGGGCAGGAAAACATTCAGTACTTC,CASSDPGQENIQYF
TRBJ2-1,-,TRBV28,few,TGTGCCAGCTCTAGACCCATTTACAATGAGCAGTTCTTC,CASSRPIYNEQFF
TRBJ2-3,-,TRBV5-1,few,TGCGCCAGCAGGCTGAGCGGCACAGATACGCAGTATTTT,CASRLSGTDTQYF
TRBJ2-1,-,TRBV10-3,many,TGTGCCATCAAGGGGTCGAGCTCCTACAATGAGCAGTTCTTC,CAIKGSSSYNEQFF
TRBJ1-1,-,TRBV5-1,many,TGCGCCAGCAGCTTGGGTTACGAAGGGACTGAAGCTTTCTTT,CASSLGYEGTEAFF
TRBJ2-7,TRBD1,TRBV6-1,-,TGTGCCAGCAGGTCGACAGGGTGGGCCTACGAGCAGTACTTC,CASRSTGWAYEQYF
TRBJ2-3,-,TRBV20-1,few,TGCAGTGCTAATAGGGGTAGCGGCGACAACACAGATACGCAGTATTTT,CSANRGSGDNTDTQYF
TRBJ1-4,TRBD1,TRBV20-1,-,TGCAGTGCTAGCCCGGGACAGGGGGTTGAAAAACTGTTTTTT,CSASPGQGVEKLFF
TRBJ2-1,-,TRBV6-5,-,TGTGCCAGCAGTTACTCGATTTTCATTCCCAATGAGCAGTTCTTC,CASSYSIFIPNEQFF
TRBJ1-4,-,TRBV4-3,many,TGCGCCAGCAGCCAAGAGTACTCCGGAAATGAAAAACTGTTTTTT,CASSQEYSGNEKLFF
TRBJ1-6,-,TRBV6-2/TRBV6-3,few,TGTGCCAGCAGTTACCTCGCCGGGGGATATAATTCACCCCTCCACTTT,CASSYLAGGYNSPLHF
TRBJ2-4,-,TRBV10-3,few,TGTGCCATCAGTGAGAGGGGACCGGGAGAGAACATTCAGTACTTC,CAISERGPGENIQYF
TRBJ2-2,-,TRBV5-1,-,TGCGCCAGCATGCGGGGAGGCACCGGGGAGCTGTTTTTT,CASMRGGTGELFF
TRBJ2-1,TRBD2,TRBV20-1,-,TGCAGTGCTTTTACATCTAGCGGGAGGGAGTGGGGTGAGCAGTTCTTC,CSAFTSSGREWGEQFF
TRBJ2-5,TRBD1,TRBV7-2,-,TGTGCCAGCAGCTTATCGGGGACAGGGGGCGCCCAAGAGACCCAGTACTTC,CASSLSGTGGAQETQYF
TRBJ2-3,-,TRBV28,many,TGTGCCAGCAGTCCGCCAAGGACAACCATCACAGATACGCAGTATTTT,CASSPPRTTITDTQYF
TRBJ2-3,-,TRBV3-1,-,TGTGCCAGCAGCCAACGGTCGGATACGCAGTATTTT,CASSQRSDTQYF
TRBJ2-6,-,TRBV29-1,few,TGCAGCGTCACACAGACTGGGGCCAACGTCCTGACTTTC,CSVTQTGANVLTF
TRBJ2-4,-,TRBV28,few,TGTGCCAGCAGTTTAAGGGACTCCCGCGGTGCCAAAAACATTCAGTACTTC,CASSLRDSRGAKNIQYF
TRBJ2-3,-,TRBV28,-,TGTGCCAGCAGTTTGTCCCACGGTATTGATACGCAGTATTTT,CASSLSHGIDTQYF
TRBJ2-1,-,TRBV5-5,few,TGTGCCAGCAGCTTGGCCGGGGGCCGGCGGTATGAGCAGTTCTTC,CASSLAGGRRYEQFF